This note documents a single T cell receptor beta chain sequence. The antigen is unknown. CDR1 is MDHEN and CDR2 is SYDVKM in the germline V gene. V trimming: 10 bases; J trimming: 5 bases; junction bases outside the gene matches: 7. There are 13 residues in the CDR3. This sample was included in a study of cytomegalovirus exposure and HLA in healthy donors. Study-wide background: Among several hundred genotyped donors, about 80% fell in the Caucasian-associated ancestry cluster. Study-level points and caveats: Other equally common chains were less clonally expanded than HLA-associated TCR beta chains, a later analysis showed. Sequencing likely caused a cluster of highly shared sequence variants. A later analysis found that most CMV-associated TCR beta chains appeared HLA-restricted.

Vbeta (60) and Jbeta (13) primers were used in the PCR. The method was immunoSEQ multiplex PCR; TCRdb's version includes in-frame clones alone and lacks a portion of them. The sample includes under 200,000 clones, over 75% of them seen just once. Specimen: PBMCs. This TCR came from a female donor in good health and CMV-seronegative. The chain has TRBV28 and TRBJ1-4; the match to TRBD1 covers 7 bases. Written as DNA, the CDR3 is TGTGCCACCTGGGACAGAATAAATGAAAAACTGTTTTTT. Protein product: CATWDRINEKLFF.